This TCR beta chain was captured in a study of glioma-infiltrating T cells after dendritic cell vaccination. Study context: Patients had newly diagnosed or recurrent glioblastoma and received dendritic cell vaccines. Treatment, given 2003 to 2012, was autologous tumor lysate-pulsed dendritic cell vaccination. Three intradermal dendritic cell vaccine injections were given every two weeks.

Primers: 60 V beta forward and 13 J beta reverse. TCRdb keeps only in-frame clones here, not all; method: immunoSEQ multiplex PCR. Of more than 95,000 clones listed, roughly 90% were seen once; the top ten hold over 2.5%. The length of the CDR3 is 20 residues. The V segment lost 4 bases and the J segment 0 bases; nucleotides outside the gene matches: 17. Per germline, CDR1 SGHVS and CDR2 FQNEAQ. Specified time point: after dendritic cell vaccination, including at tumor progression/relapse. The chain carries TRBV7-8 and TRBJ1-5, with 8 nucleotides matching TRBD1. The source material was blood, sampled after dendritic cell vaccination. The receptor comes from a human donor with glioblastoma. The CDR3 protein is CASSSPPGQGSRHSNQPQHF. The CDR3 bases are TGTGCCAGCAGCTCCCCTCCTGGACAGGGCTCTCGTCATAGCAATCAGCCCCAGCATTTT.